The 5 T cell receptor beta chains below come from one sample, sequenced in a study of cytomegalovirus exposure and HLA in healthy donors. PCR primers comprised 60 Vbeta and 13 Jbeta primers. Data came from immunoSEQ multiplex PCR; TCRdb stores just in-frame clones and leaves some out. The sample yields 95,000 to 100,000 clones, 65% to 85% seen once. The sequenced sample was PBMCs. These receptors all stem from a man aged 50 to 60 in good health and CMV-seronegative.

The genes are TRBV28 and TRBJ2-1; D is unresolved. Germline V gene sequence: CDR1 MDHEN, CDR2 SYDVKM. CDR3 length equals 11 residues. Trimming took 6 bases from V and 8 from J, leaving 8 bases between them. The CDR3 sequence is CASRLGDEQFF. CDR3 in DNA: TGTGCCAGCAGACTCGGAGATGAGCAGTTCTTC.

V usage is TRBV6-5 and J usage is TRBJ2-7, with 8 bases lining up with TRBD2. Germline V gives CDR1 MNHEY, CDR2 SVGAGI. The CDR3 loop spans 12 amino acids. J lost 3 bases, V lost 8 bases, and 3 bases had no gene match. CDR3 in amino acids: CASRSGGYEQYF. The DNA for the CDR3 is TGTGCCAGCCGAAGCGGGGGCTACGAGCAGTACTTC.

This clone was counted a single time. The chain couples TRBV6-5 to TRBJ1-5; 7 bases line up with TRBD1. In germline, CDR1 is MNHEY, CDR2 SVGAGI. The CDR3 totals 13 residues. Unmatched junction bases numbered 5, after V lost 6 bases and J lost 6 bases. The CDR3 is CASRDRESQPQHF. The DNA of the CDR3 is TGTGCCAGCAGAGACAGGGAGAGTCAGCCCCAGCATTTT.

CDR3 region: CASSRAGANVLTF. For the CDR3, the DNA is TGTGCCAGCAGCCGAGCAGGGGCCAACGTCCTGACTTTC. The V call is TRBV7-9, the J call TRBJ2-6, with D unresolved. Deletions cut 5 bases from V and 4 bases from J, with 6 bases between. CDR3 length: 13 residues. CDR1 is SEHNR, CDR2 FQNEAQ, per germline (reference sequence).

The chain is built from TRBV7-3 and TRBJ2-3; 15 bases agree with TRBD2. Trimming at V came to 5 bases and at J to 4 bases, leaving 4 bases not matched to a gene. The CDR3 has 16 residues. Germline V gene lookup returns CDR1 SGHTA and CDR2 FQGTGA. CDR3 coding DNA: TGTGCCAGCAGCCGGACTAGCGGGAGGGCCCCAGATACGCAGTATTTT. This codes for CASSRTSGRAPDTQYF.